These T cell receptor beta chains were read from a single sample in a study of blood T cell repertoires in COVID-19. The data were produced by immunoSEQ multiplex PCR, yet TCRdb's version contains in-frame clones alone and is incomplete. Altogether fewer than 250,000 clones are present, about nine tenths being singletons, with the ten largest covering about 6%. The specimen sequenced was peripheral blood. Source of these receptors: a man aged 55 to 70 who had recovered from COVID-19. The CDR3 runs from the conserved cysteine through the conserved F or W. A D gene is named only where the DNA matches it firmly. A clone size is listed for some rows: how often the clone was seen (once, few, many), or a class if it is expanded.

D gene,J gene,clone size,CDR3 length,V gene,CDR3 protein,CDR3 DNA
TRBD2,TRBJ2-7,NA,16,TRBV11-2,CASSFRLAGGPYEQYF,TGTGCCAGCAGCTTCCGTCTAGCGGGGGGGCCGTACGAGCAGTACTTC
NA,TRBJ2-6,NA,15,TRBV4-1,CASSAYRAGANVLTF,TGCGCCAGCAGCGCCTACCGGGCTGGGGCCAACGTCCTGACTTTC
NA,TRBJ1-5,many,15,TRBV19,CASSMSASAGQPQHF,TGTGCCAGTAGTATGTCCGCCTCTGCGGGGCAGCCCCAGCATTTT
TRBD1,TRBJ2-5,NA,15,TRBV9,CASTTSGQGQETQYF,TGTGCCAGCACCACCTCGGGACAGGGGCAAGAGACCCAGTACTTC
TRBD2,TRBJ2-5,few,14,TRBV5-1,CASSSSGGKETQYF,TGCGCCAGCAGCTCTAGCGGGGGAAAAGAGACCCAGTACTTC
TRBD1,TRBJ2-7,NA,15,TRBV27,CASSSHDRGSYEQYF,TGTGCCAGCAGTTCCCATGACAGGGGGTCCTACGAGCAGTACTTC
NA,TRBJ1-3,NA,16,TRBV7-8,CASSPLGGGPGNTIYF,TGTGCCAGCAGCCCTCTGGGGGGAGGGCCTGGAAACACCATATATTTT
NA,TRBJ1-2,NA,15,TRBV6-1,CASSSYPLRDYGYTF,TGTGCCAGCAGTTCTTACCCGCTACGGGACTATGGCTACACCTTC
NA,TRBJ2-6,few,14,TRBV6-5,CASKEGSGANVLTF,TGTGCCAGCAAGGAGGGGTCTGGGGCCAACGTCCTGACTTTC
NA,TRBJ1-2,NA,13,TRBV6-5,CASSSPPGEGYTF,TGTGCCAGCAGTTCCCCTCCAGGGGAGGGCTACACCTTC
NA,TRBJ2-7,NA,14,TRBV6-5,CASRGSLREYEQYF,TGTGCCAGCAGAGGAAGCTTACGGGAATACGAGCAGTACTTC
NA,TRBJ2-1,NA,16,TRBV7-2,CASRPRLGGSYNEQFF,TGTGCCAGCAGACCACGACTAGGCGGCTCCTACAATGAGCAGTTCTTC
TRBD1,TRBJ1-1,NA,14,TRBV6-5,CASSPGTGRTEAFF,TGTGCCAGCAGCCCCGGGACAGGGCGGACTGAAGCTTTCTTT
NA,TRBJ1-5,once,14,TRBV6-5,CASSSGGQGQPQHF,TGTGCCAGCAGTTCCGGGGGGCAGGGACAGCCCCAGCATTTT
TRBD2,TRBJ2-5,NA,14,TRBV9,CASSVEFGGETQYF,TGTGCCAGCAGCGTAGAATTCGGGGGGGAGACCCAGTACTTC
NA,TRBJ1-6,once,12,TRBV30,CAWNPNNSPLHF,TGTGCCTGGAACCCTAACAATTCACCCCTCCACTTT
NA,TRBJ2-2,NA,12,TRBV7-2,CASSFSAGELFF,TGTGCCAGCAGCTTTAGCGCCGGGGAGCTGTTTTTT
NA,TRBJ1-2,NA,15,TRBV21-1,CASSKKARVGYGYTF,TGTGCCAGCAGCAAAAAGGCTCGGGTGGGCTATGGCTACACCTTC
TRBD1,TRBJ1-5,NA,14,TRBV25-1,CASSGQGHNQPQHF,TGTGCCAGCAGTGGACAGGGTCATAATCAGCCCCAGCATTTT
NA,TRBJ2-7,NA,16,TRBV7-2,CASTFGAGLVSYEQYF,TGTGCCAGCACTTTCGGGGCGGGACTTGTCTCCTACGAGCAGTACTTC
TRBD2,TRBJ2-1,once,13,TRBV19,CASTHLAGGEQFF,TGTGCCAGTACTCACCTAGCGGGGGGTGAGCAGTTCTTC
TRBD2,TRBJ2-1,NA,16,TRBV7-6,CASSLLGLATYNEQFF,TGTGCCAGCAGCTTGCTGGGACTAGCGACCTACAATGAGCAGTTCTTC
NA,TRBJ2-2,NA,17,TRBV7-8,CASSPMGGGENTGELFF,TGTGCCAGCAGCCCTATGGGCGGAGGGGAGAACACCGGGGAGCTGTTTTTT
TRBD1,TRBJ1-1,NA,17,TRBV5-1,CASSHRDRGLTGPEAFF,TGCGCCAGCAGCCACCGGGACAGGGGTCTCACGGGCCCTGAAGCTTTCTTT
TRBD1,TRBJ2-7,NA,13,TRBV2,CASKGQGADEQYF,TGTGCCAGCAAGGGACAGGGGGCGGACGAGCAGTACTTC
TRBD1,TRBJ1-2,NA,17,TRBV4-3,CASSPTASGQDLYGYTF,TGCGCCAGCAGCCCCACCGCCTCGGGACAGGACCTCTATGGCTACACCTTC